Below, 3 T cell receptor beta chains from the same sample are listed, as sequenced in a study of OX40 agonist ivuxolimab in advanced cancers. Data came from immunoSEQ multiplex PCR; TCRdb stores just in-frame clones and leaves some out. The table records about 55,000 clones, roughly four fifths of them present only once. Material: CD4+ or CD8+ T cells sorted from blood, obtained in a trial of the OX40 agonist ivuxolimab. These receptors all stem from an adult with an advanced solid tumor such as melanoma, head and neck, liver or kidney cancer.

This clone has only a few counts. The CDR3 region is CASSSDENTEAFF. In DNA form, the CDR3 reads TGTGCCAGCAGCTCGGACGAGAACACTGAAGCTTTCTTT. The chain couples TRBV11-3 to TRBJ1-1; no clear D gene. Trimming took 4 bases from V and 1 from J, leaving 7 bases between them. The length of the CDR3 is 13 residues. Germline CDR1 is SGHNT and CDR2 is YENEEA. Looking up the rest from reference TRBV11-3 and TRBJ1-1 gives the full variable domain: EAGVVQSPRYKIIEKKQPVAFWCNPISGHNTLYWYLQNLGQGPELLIRYENEEAVDDSQLPKDRFSAERLKGVDSTLKIQPAELGDSAVYLCASSSDENTEAFFGQGTRLTVV.

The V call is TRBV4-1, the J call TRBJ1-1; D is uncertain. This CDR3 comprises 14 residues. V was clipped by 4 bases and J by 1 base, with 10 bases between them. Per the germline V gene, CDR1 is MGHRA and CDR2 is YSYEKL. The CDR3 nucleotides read TGCGCCAGCAGCCGAGAAACAGAGAACACTGAAGCTTTCTTT. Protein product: CASSRETENTEAFF.

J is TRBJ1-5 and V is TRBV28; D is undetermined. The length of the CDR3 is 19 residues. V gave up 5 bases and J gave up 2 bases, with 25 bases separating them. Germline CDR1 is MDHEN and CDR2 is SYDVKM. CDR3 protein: CASSPLPEARIEGNQPQHF. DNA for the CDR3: TGTGCCAGCAGTCCATTACCAGAGGCAAGAATTGAAGGCAATCAGCCCCAGCATTTT.